A single sample is the source of the 14 T cell receptor beta chains below, sequenced in a study of human T cells and chemical hapten exposure. Via MiXCR, TCRdb re-called the RACE reads, giving one row per CDR3 protein. The sample consists of roughly 82,000 distinct CDR3 sequences, 10% to 15% of them appearing once. Regarding time point: patch test 1, 2 weeks after DPC sensitization. Treatment denoted: therapeutic diphenylcyclopropenone sensitization with weekly scalp DPC. Sequenced here: whole blood, sampled in connection with sensitization to the hapten diphenylcyclopropenone (DPC). Receptor source: an older woman with alopecia areata. Some clones in this sample may be carry-over from other donors' samples.

J is TRBJ1-3 and V is TRBV7-9, with D unclear. The CDR3 has 18 amino acids. Germline V CDR1 and CDR2: SEHNR, FQNEAQ (reference sequence). Trimming shortened V by 0 bases and J by 3 bases, and 18 bases separated the two germline ends. The CDR3 nucleotides read TGTGCCAGCAGCTTAGCGCTTCGCCTCCCTAGTAATGGAAACACCATATATTTT. Its translation: CASSLALRLPSNGNTIYF.

This clonotype was counted between two and nine times. The rearrangement uses TRBV5-1 and TRBJ1-3; perhaps TRBD1 as D (5 bases). The germline V gene encodes CDR1 SGHRS and CDR2 YFSETQ. The CDR3 runs to 14 residues. V lost 8 bases and J 0 bases, leaving 12 bases between the germline ends. The CDR3 nucleotides are TGCGCCAGTCAGGTGGACAACTCTGGAAACACCATATATTTT. It translates to CASQVDNSGNTIYF.

V is TRBV5-5 and J is TRBJ2-5, with 7 bases identical to TRBD2. This CDR3 spans 13 amino acids. Germline loops: CDR1 SGHKS, CDR2 YYEKEE (reference sequence). J lost 5 bases, V lost 3 bases, and 4 bases had no gene match. CDR3 in amino acids: CASSYTSEETQYF. The CDR3 bases are TGTGCCAGCAGCTATACTAGCGAGGAGACCCAGTACTTC.

V gene TRBV6-4 combines with J gene TRBJ2-3, with unresolved D. CDR1 is MRHNA, CDR2 SNTAGT, per germline. V lost 3 bases, J lost 1 base, and 11 bases lay in between. There are 15 residues in the CDR3. This CDR3 reads CASSEDTTGTDTQYF. CDR3 nucleotide sequence: TGTGCCAGCAGTGAGGATACCACCGGCACAGATACGCAGTATTTT.

This clonotype was seen only a few times. V is TRBV20-1 and J is TRBJ1-3; 7 nucleotides align to TRBD1. Germline V gene data show CDR1 as DFQATT and CDR2 as SNEGSKA (reference sequence). V gave up 6 bases and J gave up 0 bases; unmatched junction bases: 5. This CDR3 contains 14 residues. The CDR3 coding sequence is TGCAGTGCGAAAAGACAGGGCTCTGGAAACACCATATATTTT. Translating gives CSAKRQGSGNTIYF.

The genes are TRBV2 and TRBJ1-2, with D possibly being TRBD1 (5 bases). The CDR3 runs to 12 residues. Trimming cost V 8 bases and J 8 bases, with 15 bases left between them. CDR1 is SNHLY, CDR2 FYNNEI, per germline. CDR3 protein: CASGGTEGGYTF. In DNA, the CDR3 is TGTGCCAGCGGAGGGACGGAGGGAGGCTACACCTTC.

This clonotype has a handful of counts. The V gene is TRBV12-3 or TRBV12-4, the J gene TRBJ2-1; TRBD2 might be the D (6 bases). The V gene lost 6 bases and the J gene lost 4 bases, with 16 bases spanning the gap. This CDR3 has 15 residues. Written as DNA, the CDR3 is TGTGCCAGCAGCTTTGGGACTCCCATTTACAATGAGCAGTTCTTC. Translation gives CASSFGTPIYNEQFF.

The rearrangement uses TRBV18 and TRBJ1-1; perhaps TRBD1 as D (5 bases). This CDR3 has 15 residues. The V gene lost 1 base and the J gene lost 8 bases, with 17 bases spanning the gap. Germline CDR1 is KGHSH and CDR2 is LQKENI. The CDR3 sequence: CASSPLRPGEGEAFF. The CDR3 coding sequence is TGTGCCAGCTCACCACTCCGACCCGGCGAGGGGGAAGCTTTCTTT. Variable domain in full (rest from reference TRBV18 and TRBJ1-1): NAGVMQNPRHLVRRRGQEARLRCSPMKGHSHVYWYRQLPEEGLKFMVYLQKENIIDESGMPKERFSAEFPKEGPSILRIQQVVRGDSAAYFCASSPLRPGEGEAFFGQGTRLTVV.

In this sample, this clonotype turned up a few times. The junction departs from the called germline gene at one end, perhaps through a read error. DNA for the CDR3: TGTGCCAGCAGTTACGGGGGGCATAGTTCCTCCGAGCAGTACTTC. Translating gives CASSYGGHSSSEQYF. The gene calls are TRBV6-6 and TRBJ2-7; D is possibly TRBD1 or TRBD2 (6 bases each). This CDR3 is built from 15 residues. Germline CDR1 and CDR2: MNHNY and SVGAGI (reference sequence).

Regarding this clonotype: A clone one base away is much larger, so this may be a read error. The J gene is TRBJ2-5, the V gene TRBV19; TRBD1 aligns across 10 bases. Looked up from germline, CDR1 is LNHDA and CDR2 is SQIVND (reference sequence). After removal of 7 bases from V and 7 bases from J, the junction contained 12 bases not matched to a gene. The CDR3 is 15 residues long. The CDR3 region is CASTVGTGAFLTQYF. Written as DNA, the CDR3 is TGTGCCAGTACAGTCGGGACAGGGGCGTTTTTGACCCAGTACTTC.

This clonotype was observed many times. J is TRBJ2-5 and V is TRBV7-8; D possibly uses TRBD1 or TRBD2 (5 bases each). V gave up 1 base and J gave up 4 bases, with 13 bases separating them. Per the germline V gene, CDR1 is SGHVS and CDR2 is FQNEAQ. The CDR3 runs 15 residues. The CDR3 DNA sequence: TGTGCCAGCAGCTTAGGAGGGACGTCAAGAGAGACCCAGTACTTC. Residues: CASSLGGTSRETQYF.

The V call is TRBV21-1, the J call TRBJ2-1; the tabulated D call, TRBD2, remains unverified against the DNA. TRBV21-1 is reported as a pseudogene. CDR3 length equals 11 residues. CDR3: CAGWGENEQFF. The CDR3 nucleotides are TGTGCCGGCTGGGGAGAGAATGAGCAGTTCTTC.

This clonotype was recorded at least ten times. The genes are TRBV7-2 and TRBJ1-5, with D perhaps matching TRBD1 (5 bases). Trimming removed 3 bases from V and 1 base from J, with 7 bases in between. This CDR3 contains 14 residues. Germline CDR1 reads SGHTA; CDR2 reads FQGNSA. The CDR3 here is CASSFDSSNQPQHF. Here the CDR3 DNA reads TGTGCCAGCAGCTTCGACAGCAGCAATCAGCCCCAGCATTTT.

This clonotype was recorded many times. The chain is built from TRBV3-1 and TRBJ1-5; D is unresolved. The CDR3 spans 14 residues. Trimming took off 0 bases at V and 4 bases at J, with 7 bases between the two ends. The germline gives CDR1 LGHDT, CDR2 YNNKEL (reference sequence). CDR3 loop: CASSQDRWNQPQHF. In DNA form, the CDR3 reads TGTGCCAGCAGCCAAGACAGGTGGAATCAGCCCCAGCATTTT.